The clone carrying this T cell receptor beta chain was recorded many times. The antigen remains unidentified. This sample was included in a study of T-cell memory formation after mild COVID-19. Across the whole study: TCR clusters were mostly confined to one donor each.

Whole-study results and caveats: The pre-infection memory compartment contained some responding clones, suggesting cross-reactive memory joined.

The CDR3 is made up of 15 amino acids. CDR1 is SGHRS, CDR2 YFSETQ, per germline. The ends were cut back, 1 base at V and 1 base at J, with 11 bases in the middle. It was 5'RACE with constant-segment primers that produced the TCR alpha and TCR beta cDNA libraries, which carried sample barcodes and UMIs. MiXCR was run by TCRdb on the 5' RACE reads, yielding one entry per CDR3 protein. This sample has around 530,000 distinct CDR3 sequences, with about 20% found just once. Sequenced input: PBMCs or a T cell subset sorted from them (not recorded which). The chain couples TRBV5-1 to TRBJ1-1; D gene uncertain. The TCR comes from an adult woman who had mild COVID-19 (a few samples of this study predate the infection). Cell type and time point are not known. This CDR3 reads CASSLSQVPNTEAFF. The CDR3 region has the DNA TGCGCCAGCAGCTTGTCTCAGGTACCGAACACTGAAGCTTTCTTT.